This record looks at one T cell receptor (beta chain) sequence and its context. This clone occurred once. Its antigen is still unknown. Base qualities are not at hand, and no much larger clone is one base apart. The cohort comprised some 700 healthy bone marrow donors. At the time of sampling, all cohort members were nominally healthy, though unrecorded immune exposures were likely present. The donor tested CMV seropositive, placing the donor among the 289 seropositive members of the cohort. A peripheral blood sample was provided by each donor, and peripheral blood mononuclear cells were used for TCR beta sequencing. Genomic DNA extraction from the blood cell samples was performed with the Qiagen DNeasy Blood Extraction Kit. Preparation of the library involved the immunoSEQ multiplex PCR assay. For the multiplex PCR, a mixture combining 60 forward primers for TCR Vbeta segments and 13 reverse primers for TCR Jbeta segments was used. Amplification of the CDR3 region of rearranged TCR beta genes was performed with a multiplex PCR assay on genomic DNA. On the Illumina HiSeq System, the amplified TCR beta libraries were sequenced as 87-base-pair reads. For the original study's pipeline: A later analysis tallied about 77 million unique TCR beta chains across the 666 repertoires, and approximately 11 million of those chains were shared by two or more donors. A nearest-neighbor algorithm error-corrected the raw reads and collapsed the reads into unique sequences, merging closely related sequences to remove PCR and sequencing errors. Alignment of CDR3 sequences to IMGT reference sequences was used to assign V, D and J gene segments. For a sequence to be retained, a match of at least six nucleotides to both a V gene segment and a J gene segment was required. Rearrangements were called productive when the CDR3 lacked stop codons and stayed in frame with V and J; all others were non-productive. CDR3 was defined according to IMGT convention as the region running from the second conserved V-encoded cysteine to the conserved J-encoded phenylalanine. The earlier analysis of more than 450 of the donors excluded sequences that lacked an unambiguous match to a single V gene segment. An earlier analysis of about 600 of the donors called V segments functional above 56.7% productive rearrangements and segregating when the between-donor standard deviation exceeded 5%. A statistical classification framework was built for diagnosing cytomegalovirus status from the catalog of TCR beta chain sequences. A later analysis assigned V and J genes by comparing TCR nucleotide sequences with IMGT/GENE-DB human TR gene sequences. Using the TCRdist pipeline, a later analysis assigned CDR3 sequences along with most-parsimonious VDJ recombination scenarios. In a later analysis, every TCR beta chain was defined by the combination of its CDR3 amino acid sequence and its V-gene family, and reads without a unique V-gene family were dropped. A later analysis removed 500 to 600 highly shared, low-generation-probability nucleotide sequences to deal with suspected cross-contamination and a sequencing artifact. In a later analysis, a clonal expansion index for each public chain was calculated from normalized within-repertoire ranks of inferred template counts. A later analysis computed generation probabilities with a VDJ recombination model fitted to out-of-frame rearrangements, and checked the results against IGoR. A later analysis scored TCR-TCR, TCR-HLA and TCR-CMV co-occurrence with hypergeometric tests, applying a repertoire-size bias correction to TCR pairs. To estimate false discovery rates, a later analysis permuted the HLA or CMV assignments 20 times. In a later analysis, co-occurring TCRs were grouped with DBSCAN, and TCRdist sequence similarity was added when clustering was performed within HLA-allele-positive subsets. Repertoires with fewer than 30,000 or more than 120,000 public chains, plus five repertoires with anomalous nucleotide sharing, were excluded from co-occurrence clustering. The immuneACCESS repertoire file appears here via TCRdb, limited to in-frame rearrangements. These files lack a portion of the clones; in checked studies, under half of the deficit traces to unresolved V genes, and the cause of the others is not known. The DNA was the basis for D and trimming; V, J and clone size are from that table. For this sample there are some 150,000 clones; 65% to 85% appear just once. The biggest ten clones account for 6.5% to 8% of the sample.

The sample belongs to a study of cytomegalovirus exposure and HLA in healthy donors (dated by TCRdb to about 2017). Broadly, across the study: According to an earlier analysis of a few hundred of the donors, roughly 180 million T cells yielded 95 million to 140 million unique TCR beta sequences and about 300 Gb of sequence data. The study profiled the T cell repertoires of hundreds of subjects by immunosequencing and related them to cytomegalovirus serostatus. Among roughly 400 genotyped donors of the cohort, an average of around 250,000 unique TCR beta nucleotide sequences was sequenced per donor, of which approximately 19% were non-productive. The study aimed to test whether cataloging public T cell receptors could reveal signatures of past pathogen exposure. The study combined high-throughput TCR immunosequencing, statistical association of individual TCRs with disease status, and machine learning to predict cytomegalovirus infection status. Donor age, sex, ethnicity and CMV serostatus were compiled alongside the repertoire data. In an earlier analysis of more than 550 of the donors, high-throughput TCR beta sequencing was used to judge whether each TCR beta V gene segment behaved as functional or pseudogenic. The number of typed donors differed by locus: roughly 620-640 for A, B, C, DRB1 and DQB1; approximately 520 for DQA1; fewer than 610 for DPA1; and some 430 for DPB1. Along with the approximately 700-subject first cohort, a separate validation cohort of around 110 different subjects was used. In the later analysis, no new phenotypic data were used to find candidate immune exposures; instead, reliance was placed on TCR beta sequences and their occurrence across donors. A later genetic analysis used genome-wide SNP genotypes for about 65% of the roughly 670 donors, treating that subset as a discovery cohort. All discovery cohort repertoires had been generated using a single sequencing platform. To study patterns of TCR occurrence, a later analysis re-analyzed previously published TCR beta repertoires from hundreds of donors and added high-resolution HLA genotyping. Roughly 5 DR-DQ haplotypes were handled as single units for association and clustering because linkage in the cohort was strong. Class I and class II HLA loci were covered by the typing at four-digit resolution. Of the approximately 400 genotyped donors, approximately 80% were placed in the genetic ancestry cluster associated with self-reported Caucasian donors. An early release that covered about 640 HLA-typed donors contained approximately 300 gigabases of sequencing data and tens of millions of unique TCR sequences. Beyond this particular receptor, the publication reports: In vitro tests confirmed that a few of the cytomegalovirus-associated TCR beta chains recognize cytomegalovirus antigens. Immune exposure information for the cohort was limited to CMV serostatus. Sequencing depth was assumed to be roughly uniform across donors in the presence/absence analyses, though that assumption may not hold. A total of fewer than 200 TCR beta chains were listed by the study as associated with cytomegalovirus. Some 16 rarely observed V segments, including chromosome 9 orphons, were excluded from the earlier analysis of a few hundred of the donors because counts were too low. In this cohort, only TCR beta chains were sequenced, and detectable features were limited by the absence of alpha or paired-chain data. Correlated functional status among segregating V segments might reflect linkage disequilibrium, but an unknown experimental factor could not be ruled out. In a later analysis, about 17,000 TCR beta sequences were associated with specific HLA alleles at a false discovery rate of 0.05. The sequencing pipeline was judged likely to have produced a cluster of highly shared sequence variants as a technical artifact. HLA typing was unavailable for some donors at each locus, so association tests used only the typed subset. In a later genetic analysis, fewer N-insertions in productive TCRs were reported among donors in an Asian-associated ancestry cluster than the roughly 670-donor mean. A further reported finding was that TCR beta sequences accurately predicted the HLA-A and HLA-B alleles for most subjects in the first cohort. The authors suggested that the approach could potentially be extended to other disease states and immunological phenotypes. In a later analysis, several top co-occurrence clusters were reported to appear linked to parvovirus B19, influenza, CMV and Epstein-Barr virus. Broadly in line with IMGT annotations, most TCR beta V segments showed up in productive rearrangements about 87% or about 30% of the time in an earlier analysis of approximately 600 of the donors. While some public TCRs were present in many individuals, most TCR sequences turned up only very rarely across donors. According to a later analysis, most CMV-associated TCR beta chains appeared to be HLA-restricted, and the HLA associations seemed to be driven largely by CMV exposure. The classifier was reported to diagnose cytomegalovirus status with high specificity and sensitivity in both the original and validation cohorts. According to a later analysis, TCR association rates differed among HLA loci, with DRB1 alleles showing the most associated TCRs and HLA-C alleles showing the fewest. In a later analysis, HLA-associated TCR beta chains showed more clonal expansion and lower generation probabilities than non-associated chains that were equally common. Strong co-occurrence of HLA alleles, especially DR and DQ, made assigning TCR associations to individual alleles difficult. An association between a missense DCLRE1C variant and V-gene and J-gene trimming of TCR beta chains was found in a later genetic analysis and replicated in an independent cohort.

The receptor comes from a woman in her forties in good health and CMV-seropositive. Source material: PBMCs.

The DNA is TGTGCCAGCAGCTTTTCGACAGGGGGAAACACTGAAGCTTTCTTT. Protein translation: CASSFSTGGNTEAFF. The chain uses TRBV4-2 and TRBJ1-1; 9 junctional bases match TRBD1. Here V drops 5 bases and J drops 2 bases, and the junction holds 6 bases not matched to any gene. The CDR3 sequence holds 15 residues, the cysteine and phenylalanine included. This entry keeps only the CDR3 DNA: 45 bases, framed from base 1. Taken from the germline V gene, the CDR1 and CDR2 loops are LGHNA and YNFKEQ.